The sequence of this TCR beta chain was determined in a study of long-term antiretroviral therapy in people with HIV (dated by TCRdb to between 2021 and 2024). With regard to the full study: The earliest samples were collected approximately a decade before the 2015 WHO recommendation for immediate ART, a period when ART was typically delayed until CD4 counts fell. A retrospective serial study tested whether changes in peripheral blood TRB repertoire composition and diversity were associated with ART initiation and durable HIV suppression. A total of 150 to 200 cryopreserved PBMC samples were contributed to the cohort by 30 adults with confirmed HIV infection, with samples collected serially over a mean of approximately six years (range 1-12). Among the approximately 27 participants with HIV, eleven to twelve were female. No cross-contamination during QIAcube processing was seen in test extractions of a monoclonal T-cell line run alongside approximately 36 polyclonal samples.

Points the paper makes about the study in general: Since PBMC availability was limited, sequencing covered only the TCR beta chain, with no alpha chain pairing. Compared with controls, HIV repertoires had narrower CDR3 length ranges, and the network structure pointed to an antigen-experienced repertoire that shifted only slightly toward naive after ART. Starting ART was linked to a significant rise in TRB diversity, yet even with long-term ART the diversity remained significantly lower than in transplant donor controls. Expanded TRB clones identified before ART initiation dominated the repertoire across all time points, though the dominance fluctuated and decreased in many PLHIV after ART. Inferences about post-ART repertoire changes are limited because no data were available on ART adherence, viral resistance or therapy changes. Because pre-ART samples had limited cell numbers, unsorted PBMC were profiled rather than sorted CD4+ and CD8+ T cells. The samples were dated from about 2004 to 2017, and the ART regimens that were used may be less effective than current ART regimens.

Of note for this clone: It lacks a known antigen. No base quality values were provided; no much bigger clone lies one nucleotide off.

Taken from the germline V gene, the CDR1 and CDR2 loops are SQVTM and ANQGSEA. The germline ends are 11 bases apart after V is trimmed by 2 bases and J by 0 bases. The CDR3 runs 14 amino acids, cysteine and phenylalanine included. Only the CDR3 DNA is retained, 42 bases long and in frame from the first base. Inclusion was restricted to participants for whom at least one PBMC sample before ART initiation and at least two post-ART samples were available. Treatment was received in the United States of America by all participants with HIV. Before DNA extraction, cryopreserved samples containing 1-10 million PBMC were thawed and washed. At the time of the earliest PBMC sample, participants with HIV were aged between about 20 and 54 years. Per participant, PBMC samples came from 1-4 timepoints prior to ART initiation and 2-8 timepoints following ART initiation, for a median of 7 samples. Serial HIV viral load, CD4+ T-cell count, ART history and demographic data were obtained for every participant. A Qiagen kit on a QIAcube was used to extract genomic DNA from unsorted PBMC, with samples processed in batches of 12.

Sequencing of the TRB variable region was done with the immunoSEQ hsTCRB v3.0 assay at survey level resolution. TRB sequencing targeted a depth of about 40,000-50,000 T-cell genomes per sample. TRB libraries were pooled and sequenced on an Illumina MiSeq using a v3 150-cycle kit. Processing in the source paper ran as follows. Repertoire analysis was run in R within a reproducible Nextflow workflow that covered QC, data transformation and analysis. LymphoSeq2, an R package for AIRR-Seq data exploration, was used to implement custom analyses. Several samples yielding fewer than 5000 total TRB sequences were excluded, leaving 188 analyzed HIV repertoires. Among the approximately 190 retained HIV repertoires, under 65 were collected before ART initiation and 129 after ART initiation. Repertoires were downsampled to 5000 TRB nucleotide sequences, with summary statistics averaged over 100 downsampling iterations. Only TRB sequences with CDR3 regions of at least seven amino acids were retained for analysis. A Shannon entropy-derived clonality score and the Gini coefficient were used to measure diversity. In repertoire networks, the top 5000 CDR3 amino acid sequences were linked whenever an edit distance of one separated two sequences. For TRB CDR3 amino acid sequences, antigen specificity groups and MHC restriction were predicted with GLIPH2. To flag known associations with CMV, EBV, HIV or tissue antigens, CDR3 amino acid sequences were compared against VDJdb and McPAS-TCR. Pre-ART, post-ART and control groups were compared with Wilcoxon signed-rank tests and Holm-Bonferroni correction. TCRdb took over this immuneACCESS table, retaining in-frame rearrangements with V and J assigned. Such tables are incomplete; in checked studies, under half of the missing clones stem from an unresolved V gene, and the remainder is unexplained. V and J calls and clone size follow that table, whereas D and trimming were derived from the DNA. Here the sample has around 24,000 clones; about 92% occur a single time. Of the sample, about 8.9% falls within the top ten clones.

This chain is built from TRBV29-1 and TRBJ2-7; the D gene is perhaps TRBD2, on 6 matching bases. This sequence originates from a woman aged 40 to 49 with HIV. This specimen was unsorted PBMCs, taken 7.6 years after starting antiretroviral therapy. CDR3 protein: CSVETAGSSYEQYF. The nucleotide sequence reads TGCAGCGTTGAAACAGCGGGTAGCTCCTACGAGCAGTACTTC.